This T cell receptor beta chain was recorded in a study of early T cells in non-severe SARS-CoV-2 infection. Study-wide background: Sequencing used unsorted whole-blood bulk RNA, so chains lack pairing.

The CDR3 runs to 14 residues. Deletions cut 5 bases from V and 2 bases from J, with 12 bases between. This clonotype was detected many times. Its antigen remains unidentified. Study-wide results and caveats: VDJdb-based annotation leaned toward anti-spike CD8 responses and missed private and CD4 specificities.

Unique molecular identifiers were added to individual cDNA molecules. TCRdb reanalysed the 5' RACE reads using MiXCR and keeps one entry per CDR3 protein. In the table there are some 28,000 distinct CDR3 sequences, over 8.5% of which are singletons. The sequenced sample was whole blood. The chain recombines TRBV12-3 or TRBV12-4 with TRBJ1-2; tentatively, D is TRBD1 (6 bases). This sequence originates from an adult who was a healthcare worker with PCR-confirmed SARS-CoV-2 infection or an uninfected control (not recorded which). The CDR3 DNA follows: TGTGCCAGCAGTGCCAGGGGAGGCAACTATGGCTACACCTTC. Translating gives CASSARGGNYGYTF.